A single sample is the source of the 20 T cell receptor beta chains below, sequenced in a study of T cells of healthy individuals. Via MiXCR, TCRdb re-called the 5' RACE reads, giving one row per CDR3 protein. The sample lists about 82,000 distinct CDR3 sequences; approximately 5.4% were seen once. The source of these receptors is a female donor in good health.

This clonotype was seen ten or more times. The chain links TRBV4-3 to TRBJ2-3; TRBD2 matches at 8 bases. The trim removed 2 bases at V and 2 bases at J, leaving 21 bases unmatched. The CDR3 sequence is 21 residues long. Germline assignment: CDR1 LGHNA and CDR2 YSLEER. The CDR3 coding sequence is TGCGCCAGCAGCCAAAAGGGCGACTTTGCCACGGGGGGGGGGACCACAGATACGCAGTATTTT. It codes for CASSQKGDFATGGGTTDTQYF.

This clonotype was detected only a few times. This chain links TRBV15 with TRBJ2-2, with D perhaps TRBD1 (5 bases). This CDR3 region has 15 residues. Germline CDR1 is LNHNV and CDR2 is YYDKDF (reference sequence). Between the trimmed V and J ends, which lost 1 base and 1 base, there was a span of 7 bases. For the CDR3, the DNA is TGTGCCACCAGCAGAGTCAGGGAGAACACCGGGGAGCTGTTTTTT. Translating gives CATSRVRENTGELFF.

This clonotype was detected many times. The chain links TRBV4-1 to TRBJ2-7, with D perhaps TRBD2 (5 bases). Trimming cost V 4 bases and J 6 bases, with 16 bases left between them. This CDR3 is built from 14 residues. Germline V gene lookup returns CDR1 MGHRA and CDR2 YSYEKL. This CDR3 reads CASSPMTTHGEQYF. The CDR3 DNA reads TGCGCCAGCAGCCCGATGACTACTCACGGCGAGCAGTACTTC.

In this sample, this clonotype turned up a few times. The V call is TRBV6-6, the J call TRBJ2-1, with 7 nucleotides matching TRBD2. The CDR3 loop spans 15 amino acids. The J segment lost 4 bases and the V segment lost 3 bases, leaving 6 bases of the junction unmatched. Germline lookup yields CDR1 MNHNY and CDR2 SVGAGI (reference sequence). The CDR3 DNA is TGTGCCAGCAGTTATATGGGTAGCGGGTACAATGAGCAGTTCTTC. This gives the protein CASSYMGSGYNEQFF.

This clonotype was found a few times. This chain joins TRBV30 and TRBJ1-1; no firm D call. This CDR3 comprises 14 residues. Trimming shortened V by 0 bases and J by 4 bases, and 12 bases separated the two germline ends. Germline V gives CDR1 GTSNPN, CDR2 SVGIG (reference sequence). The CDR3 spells CAWSVGGFSTEAFF. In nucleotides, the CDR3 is TGTGCCTGGAGTGTAGGTGGATTCAGCACTGAAGCTTTCTTT.

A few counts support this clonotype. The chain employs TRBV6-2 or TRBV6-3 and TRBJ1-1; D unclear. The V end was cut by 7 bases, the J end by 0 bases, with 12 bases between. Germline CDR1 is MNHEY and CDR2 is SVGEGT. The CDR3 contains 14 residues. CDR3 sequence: CASTTLGLNTEAFF. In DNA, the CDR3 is TGTGCCAGCACCACCCTCGGGTTGAACACTGAAGCTTTCTTT.

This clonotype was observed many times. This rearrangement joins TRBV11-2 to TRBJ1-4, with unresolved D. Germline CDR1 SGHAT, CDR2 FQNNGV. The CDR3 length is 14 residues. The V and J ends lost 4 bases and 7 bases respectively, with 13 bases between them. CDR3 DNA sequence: TGTGCCAGCAGCTCTATTAGGAGGGCTGAAAAACTGTTTTTT. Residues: CASSSIRRAEKLFF.

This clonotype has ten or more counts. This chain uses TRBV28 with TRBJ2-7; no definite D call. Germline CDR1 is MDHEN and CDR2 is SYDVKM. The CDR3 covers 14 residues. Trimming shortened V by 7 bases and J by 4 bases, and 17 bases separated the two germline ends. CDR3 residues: CASKPGPSGYEQYF. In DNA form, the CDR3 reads TGTGCCAGCAAACCGGGCCCCTCTGGGTACGAGCAGTACTTC.

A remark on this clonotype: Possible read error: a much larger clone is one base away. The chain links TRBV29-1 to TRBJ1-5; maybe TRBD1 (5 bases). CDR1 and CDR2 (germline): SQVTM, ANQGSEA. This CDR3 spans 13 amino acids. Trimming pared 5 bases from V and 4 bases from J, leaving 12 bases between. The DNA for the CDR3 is TGCAGCGTTACACAGGCACCGAATCAGCCCCAGCATTTT. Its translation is CSVTQAPNQPQHF.

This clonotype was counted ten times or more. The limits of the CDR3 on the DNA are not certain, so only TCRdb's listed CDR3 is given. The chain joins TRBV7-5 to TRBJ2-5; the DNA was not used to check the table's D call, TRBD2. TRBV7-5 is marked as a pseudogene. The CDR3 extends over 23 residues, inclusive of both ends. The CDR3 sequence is CISVPEAYFIPHGTSGRAMAQYF.

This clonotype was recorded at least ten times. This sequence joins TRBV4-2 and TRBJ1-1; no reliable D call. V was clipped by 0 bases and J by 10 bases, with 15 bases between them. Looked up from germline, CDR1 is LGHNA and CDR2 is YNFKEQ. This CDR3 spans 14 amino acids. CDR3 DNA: TGTGCCAGCAGCCAAGACCGGGGATCGATCCCAGCTTTCTTT. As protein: CASSQDRGSIPAFF.

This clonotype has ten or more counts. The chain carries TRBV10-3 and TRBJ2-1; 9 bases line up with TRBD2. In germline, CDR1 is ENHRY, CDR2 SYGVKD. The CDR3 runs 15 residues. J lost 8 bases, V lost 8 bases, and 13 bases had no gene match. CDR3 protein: CAIARVASGTYEQFF. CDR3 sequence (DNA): TGTGCCATCGCTCGGGTGGCTAGCGGGACCTATGAGCAGTTCTTC.

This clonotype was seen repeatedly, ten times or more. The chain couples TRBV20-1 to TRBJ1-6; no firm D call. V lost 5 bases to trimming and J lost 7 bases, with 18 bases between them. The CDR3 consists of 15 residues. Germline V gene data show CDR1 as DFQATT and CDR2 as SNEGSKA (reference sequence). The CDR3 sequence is CSAPPRGGWNSPLHF. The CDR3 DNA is TGCAGTGCTCCTCCCCGAGGCGGTTGGAATTCACCCCTCCACTTT.

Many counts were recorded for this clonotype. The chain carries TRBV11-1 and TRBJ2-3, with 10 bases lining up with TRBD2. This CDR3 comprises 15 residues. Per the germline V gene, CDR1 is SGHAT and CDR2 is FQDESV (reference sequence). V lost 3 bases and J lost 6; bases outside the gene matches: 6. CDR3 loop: CASSFLAGEEDTQYF. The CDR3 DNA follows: TGTGCCAGCAGCTTTCTAGCGGGAGAGGAGGATACGCAGTATTTT. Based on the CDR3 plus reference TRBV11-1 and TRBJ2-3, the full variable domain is EAEVAQSPRYKITEKSQAVAFWCDPISGHATLYWYRQILGQGPELLVQFQDESVVDDSQLPKDRFSAERLKGVDSTLKIQPAELGDSAMYLCASSFLAGEEDTQYFGPGTRLTVL.

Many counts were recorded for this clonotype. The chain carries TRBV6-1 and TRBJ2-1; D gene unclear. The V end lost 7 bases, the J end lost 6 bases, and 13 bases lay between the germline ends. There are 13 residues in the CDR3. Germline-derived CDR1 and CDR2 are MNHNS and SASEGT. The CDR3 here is CASISAWANEQFF. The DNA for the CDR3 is TGTGCCAGCATATCGGCTTGGGCCAATGAGCAGTTCTTC.

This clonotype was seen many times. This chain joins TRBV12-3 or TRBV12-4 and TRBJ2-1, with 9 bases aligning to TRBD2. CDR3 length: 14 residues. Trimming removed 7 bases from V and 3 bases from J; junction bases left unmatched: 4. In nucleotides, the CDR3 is TGTGCCAGCATATTAGCGGGAGTCTACAATGAGCAGTTCTTC. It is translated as CASILAGVYNEQFF.

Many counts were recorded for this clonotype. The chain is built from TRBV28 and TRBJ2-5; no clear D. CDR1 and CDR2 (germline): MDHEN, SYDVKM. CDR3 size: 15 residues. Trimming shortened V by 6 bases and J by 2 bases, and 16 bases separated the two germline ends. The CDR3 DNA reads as TGTGCCAGCAGGAAAAGATGGACCGGACAAGAGACCCAGTACTTC. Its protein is CASRKRWTGQETQYF.

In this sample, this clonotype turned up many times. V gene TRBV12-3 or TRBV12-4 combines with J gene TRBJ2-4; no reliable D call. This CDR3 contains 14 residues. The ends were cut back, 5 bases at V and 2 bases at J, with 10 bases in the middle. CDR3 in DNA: TGTGCCAGCAGTCTCCAGAGTCCCAAAAACATTCAGTACTTC. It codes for CASSLQSPKNIQYF.

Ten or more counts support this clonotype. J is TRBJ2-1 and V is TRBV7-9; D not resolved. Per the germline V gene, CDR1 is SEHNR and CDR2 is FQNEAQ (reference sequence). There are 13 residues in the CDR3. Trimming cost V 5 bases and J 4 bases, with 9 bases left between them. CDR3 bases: TGTGCCAGCAGCCTGGCAATATACAATGAGCAGTTCTTC. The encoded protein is CASSLAIYNEQFF.

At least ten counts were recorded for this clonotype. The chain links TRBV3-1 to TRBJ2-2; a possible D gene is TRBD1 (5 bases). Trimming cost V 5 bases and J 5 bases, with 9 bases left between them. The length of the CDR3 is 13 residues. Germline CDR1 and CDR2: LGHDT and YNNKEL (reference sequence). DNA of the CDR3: TGTGCCAGCAGCGCAGGGTTGACCGGGGAGCTGTTTTTT. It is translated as CASSAGLTGELFF.